The TCR beta chain described here comes from a study of blood T cell repertoires in COVID-19. Background on the study: T cells, B-cell-depleted T cells, or PBMCs supplied cDNA or gDNA.

This CDR3 has 18 residues. V gave up 1 base and J gave up 0 bases; unmatched junction bases: 5. The germline CDR1 and CDR2 sequences are SQVTM and ANQGSEA. The assay was immunoSEQ multiplex PCR, and TCRdb's table has in-frame clones only and misses some. The sample lists about 330,000 clones, 87% occurring once. Seattle researchers signed up patients amid active infection and tracked them longitudinally. The sample taken for sequencing was peripheral blood. This sequence originates from a man younger than 40 with COVID-19, enrolled during active disease. This chain links TRBV29-1 with TRBJ2-1; TRBD2 agrees at 14 bases. CDR3 bases: TGCAGCGTTGAAGGGGGACTAGCGGGAGACCACTCCTACAATGAGCAGTTCTTC. Translated: CSVEGGLAGDHSYNEQFF.